This T cell receptor (beta chain) was captured by sequencing in a study of cytomegalovirus exposure and HLA in healthy donors. Turning to this clone: The antigen is not known.

This CDR3 contains 16 residues. V was cut by 7 bases and J by 0 bases, with 16 bases left in between. Germline CDR1 is MDHEN and CDR2 is SYDVKM. Here immunoSEQ multiplex PCR was the method, and the copy in TCRdb shows in-frame clones only, minus some. The sample carries under 75,000 clones, 95% to 97% recorded once. Whole-study results and caveats: Later, an analysis found that TCR clusters from the first cohort tended to co-occur in the roughly 120 validation repertoires. The study listed some 160 cytomegalovirus-associated TCR beta chains.

Sample: PBMCs. The TCR was taken from a woman between 18 and 29 years old in good health and CMV-seropositive. V and J are TRBV28 and TRBJ1-5; D remains ambiguous. The CDR3 DNA reads as TGTGCCAGCACCCGCCCCGGGGTCTATAGCAATCAGCCCCAGCATTTT. As protein: CASTRPGVYSNQPQHF.